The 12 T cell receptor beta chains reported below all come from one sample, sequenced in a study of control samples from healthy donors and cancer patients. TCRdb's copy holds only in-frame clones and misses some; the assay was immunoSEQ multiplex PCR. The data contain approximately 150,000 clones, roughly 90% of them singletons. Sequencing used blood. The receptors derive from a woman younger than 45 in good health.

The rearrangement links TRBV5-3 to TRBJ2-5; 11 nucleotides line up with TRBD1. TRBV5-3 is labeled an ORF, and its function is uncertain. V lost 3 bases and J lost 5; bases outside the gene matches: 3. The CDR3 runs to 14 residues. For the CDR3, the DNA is TGTGCCAGAAGCTCCGGGACAGGGGGGGAGACCCAGTACTTC. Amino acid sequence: CARSSGTGGETQYF.

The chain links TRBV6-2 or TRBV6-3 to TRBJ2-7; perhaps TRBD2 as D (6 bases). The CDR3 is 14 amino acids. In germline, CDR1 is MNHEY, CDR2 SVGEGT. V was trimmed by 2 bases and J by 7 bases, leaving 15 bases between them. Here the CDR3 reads CASSYIGPGGEQYF. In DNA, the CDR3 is TGTGCCAGCAGTTACATCGGTCCCGGGGGTGAGCAGTACTTC.

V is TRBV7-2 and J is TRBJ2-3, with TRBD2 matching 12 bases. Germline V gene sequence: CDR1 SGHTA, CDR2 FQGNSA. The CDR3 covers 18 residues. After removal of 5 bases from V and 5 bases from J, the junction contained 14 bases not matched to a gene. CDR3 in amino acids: CASSPAGPLAGGLDTQYF. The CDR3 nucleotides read TGTGCCAGCAGCCCCGCGGGCCCTCTAGCGGGAGGGTTAGATACGCAGTATTTT.

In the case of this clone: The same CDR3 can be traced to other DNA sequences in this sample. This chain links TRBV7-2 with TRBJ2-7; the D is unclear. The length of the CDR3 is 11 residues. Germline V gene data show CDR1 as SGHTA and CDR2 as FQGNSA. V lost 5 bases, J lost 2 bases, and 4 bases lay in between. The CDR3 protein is CASSSAYEQYF. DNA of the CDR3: TGTGCCAGCAGCAGCGCCTACGAGCAGTACTTC.

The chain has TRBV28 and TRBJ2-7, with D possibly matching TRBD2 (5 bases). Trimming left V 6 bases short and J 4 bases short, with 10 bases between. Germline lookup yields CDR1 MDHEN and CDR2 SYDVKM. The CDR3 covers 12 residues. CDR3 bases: TGTGCCAGCAGCCCACCGGGATACGAGCAGTACTTC. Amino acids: CASSPPGYEQYF.

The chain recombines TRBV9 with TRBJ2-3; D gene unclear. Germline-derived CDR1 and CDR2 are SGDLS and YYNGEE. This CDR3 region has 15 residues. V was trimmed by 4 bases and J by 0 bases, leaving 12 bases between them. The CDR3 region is CASSPTRASTDTQYF. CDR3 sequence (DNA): TGTGCCAGCAGCCCCACCCGCGCTAGCACAGATACGCAGTATTTT.

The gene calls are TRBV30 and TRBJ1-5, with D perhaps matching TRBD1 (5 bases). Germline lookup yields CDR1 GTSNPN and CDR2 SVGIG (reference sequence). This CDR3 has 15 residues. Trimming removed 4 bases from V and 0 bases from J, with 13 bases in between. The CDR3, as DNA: TGTGCCTGGACCCGGGACGGCTATAGCAATCAGCCCCAGCATTTT. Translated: CAWTRDGYSNQPQHF.

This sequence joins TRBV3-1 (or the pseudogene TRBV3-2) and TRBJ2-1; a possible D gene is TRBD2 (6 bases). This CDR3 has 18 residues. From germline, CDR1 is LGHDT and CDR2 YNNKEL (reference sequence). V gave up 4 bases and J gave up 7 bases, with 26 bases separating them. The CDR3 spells CASSPAGEGREIANEQFF. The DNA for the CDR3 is TGTGCCAGCAGCCCCGCAGGCGAAGGCCGGGAGATAGCGAATGAGCAGTTCTTC.

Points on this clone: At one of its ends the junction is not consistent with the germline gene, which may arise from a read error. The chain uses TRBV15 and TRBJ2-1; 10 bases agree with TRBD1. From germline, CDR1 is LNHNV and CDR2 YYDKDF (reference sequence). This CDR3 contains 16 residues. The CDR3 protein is CATSRGTGGPYNEQFF. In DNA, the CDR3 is TGTGCCACCAGCAGAGGGACAGGGGGACCCTATAATGAGCAGTTCTTC.

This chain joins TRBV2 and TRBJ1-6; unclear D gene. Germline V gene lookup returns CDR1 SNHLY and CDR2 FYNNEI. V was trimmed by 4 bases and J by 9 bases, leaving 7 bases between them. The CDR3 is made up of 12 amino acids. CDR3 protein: CASSGEVSPLHF. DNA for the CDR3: TGTGCCAGCAGTGGGGAGGTTTCACCCCTCCACTTT.

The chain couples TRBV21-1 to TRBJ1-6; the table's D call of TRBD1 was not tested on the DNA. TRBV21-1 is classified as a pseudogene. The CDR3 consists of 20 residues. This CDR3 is CASSKEPNGDRGPLLCPLHF. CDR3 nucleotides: TGTGCCAGCAGCAAAGAGCCTAACGGGGACAGGGGGCCCCTCCTTTGTCCCCTCCACTTT.

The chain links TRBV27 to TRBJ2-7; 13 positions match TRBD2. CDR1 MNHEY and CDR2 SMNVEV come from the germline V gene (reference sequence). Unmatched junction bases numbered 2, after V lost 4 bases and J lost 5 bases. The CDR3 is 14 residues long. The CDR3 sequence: CASSWTSGRNEQYF. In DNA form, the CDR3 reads TGTGCCAGCAGTTGGACTAGCGGGAGAAACGAGCAGTACTTC.